This TCR beta chain was captured by sequencing in a study of blood T cell repertoires in COVID-19 (dated by TCRdb to 2020 to 2022). As for the study more broadly: Samples from collaborators originated in the United States, Italy and Spain and spanned both the acute and convalescent phases of COVID-19. Sample metadata almost always included a de-identified subject ID, COVID-19 status, age in years and sex. Where available, HLA class I and class II types were taken from metadata supplied by the sample provider and were not determined by assay-based typing. The repertoires were made available in a free public database intended to serve as a resource for research on the immune response to SARS-CoV-2. The material from the prospective study consisted of cDNA or gDNA derived from T cells, B-cell-depleted T cells, or PBMCs. The samples were drawn from the first 160 participants of the ongoing ImmuneRACE study and from 950 to 1,500 subjects provided by 6 global collaborators. The dataset comprised deeply sampled blood TCRbeta repertoires from subjects exposed to, actively infected with, or recovered from COVID-19. What the research found in general, with its limitations: The quantity of clinical and demographic metadata differed by source and by participant and was supplied without curation.

The immunoSEQ Assay, a bias-controlled multiplex PCR, was used to amplify TCRbeta CDR3 regions from genomic DNA. The original methods were these. The number of nucleated cells in each sample was estimated by amplification of reference gene primers within the assay. To quantify the absolute abundance of each unique TCRbeta CDR3 rearrangement, sequence reads were collapsed and filtered. Productive Simpson clonality was computed per sample as the square root of Simpson's diversity index over productive rearrangements. The clones in this table, taken by TCRdb from immuneACCESS, are in-frame only. Not every clone is retained; where verified, under half of the shortfall comes from an unresolved V gene, and the cause of the rest is unknown. V, J and clone size are taken as reported in that table, and D and trimming were inferred from the DNA itself. Here the sample has 210,000 or so clones; 65% to 85% occur a single time. Less than 3.5% of the sample comes from the top ten.

V lost 5 bases and J lost 7 bases; the stretch between them is 9 bases long. From cysteine to phenylalanine, the CDR3 is 11 amino acids long. CDR3 DNA is the only sequence kept; it has 33 bases, read in frame from the first base. The germline V gene (reference sequence) specifies MNHNY as CDR1 and SVGAGI as CDR2. Each collaborating institution followed its own protocols to collect whole blood in K2EDTA tubes. For TCRbeta analysis, collaborator samples were shipped as frozen whole blood, as isolated PBMCs, or as DNA extracted from either sample type. Details on this clone: Its antigen is currently not known. No base-level quality is on record; no much larger clone is a single base apart.

The chain employs TRBV6-6 and TRBJ2-7; confidence is insufficient to name the D gene. The sequencing sample was made of peripheral blood. This clonotype originated in a man aged 45-65 years with active or convalescent COVID-19. The CDR3 reads as follows: CASSQTGEQYF. The sequenced DNA is TGTGCCAGCAGTCAGACCGGGGAGCAGTACTTC.